The 4 T cell receptor beta chains below come from one sample, sequenced in a study of T-cell memory formation after mild COVID-19 (dated by TCRdb to the early 2020s). Receptor amplification or capture employed 5' RACE. Instrument used: Illumina NovaSeq 6000. TCRdb trimmed public reads at Q25 via fastp, called clones via MiXCR and kept in-frame beta chains. Rows with one shared CDR3 protein collapse into an entry with the most common genes and DNA. The sample records around 200,000 distinct CDR3 sequences, less than 20% of which are singletons. Clones ranked in the top ten supply roughly 4.3% of the sample. Specimen: PBMCs or a T cell subset sorted from them (not recorded which). All receptors come from a man between 18 and 35 years old who had mild COVID-19 (a few samples of this study predate the infection). The sample titles of this study are shuffled in the database, so cell type and time point are left out; the donor was told from shared clones.

This clonotype was found many times. The chain has TRBV12-3 or TRBV12-4 and TRBJ2-2; D unclear. Trimming left V 9 bases short and J 8 bases short, with 13 bases between. This CDR3 spans 12 amino acids. CDR3 sequence reads: CASPGFSGELFF. DNA for the CDR3: TGTGCCAGTCCCGGATTTTCTGGGGAGCTGTTTTTT.

This clonotype was detected a few times. This sequence joins TRBV7-2 and TRBJ2-3, with D maybe TRBD1 (8 bases). CDR3 size: 15 residues. V lost 5 bases and J 1 base, leaving 13 bases between the germline ends. Per the germline V gene, CDR1 is SGHTA and CDR2 is FQGNSA. CDR3 protein: CASSHRGRGTDTQYF. CDR3 sequence (DNA): TGTGCCAGCAGCCACAGGGGGAGGGGCACAGATACGCAGTATTTT.

The chain carries TRBV3-1 and TRBJ2-7, with 7 positions matching TRBD1. The CDR3 has 14 amino acids. Germline loops: CDR1 LGHDT, CDR2 YNNKEL (reference sequence). The J segment lost 1 base and the V segment lost 4 bases, leaving 4 bases of the junction unmatched. The CDR3 DNA sequence: TGTGCCAGCAGCCGTGGGGGACAGTCCTACGAGCAGTACTTC. Protein sequence: CASSRGGQSYEQYF.

This clonotype showed up just a few times. V and J are TRBV6-2 or TRBV6-3 and TRBJ1-2; tentatively, D is TRBD1 (5 bases). V was cut by 7 bases and J by 2 bases, with 8 bases left in between. CDR1 and CDR2 from the germline V gene are MNHEY and SVGEGT. The CDR3 loop spans 12 amino acids. The CDR3 is CASTRANYGYTF. CDR3 DNA: TGTGCCAGCACCAGGGCAAACTATGGCTACACCTTC.